A selection of T cell receptor beta chains follows, all from one sample in a study of T-cell memory formation after mild COVID-19. MiXCR was run by TCRdb on the 5' RACE reads, yielding one entry per CDR3 protein. The table records about 500,000 distinct CDR3 sequences, around 21% of them present only once. Sequenced: PBMCs or a T cell subset sorted from them (not recorded which). The receptors were sampled from an adult woman who had mild COVID-19 (a few samples of this study predate the infection). Cell type and time point are not known. Both conserved end residues are part of each CDR3. Some rows mark clone size as missing; the rest say once, few, many or name a class of expanded clone.

CDR3: CAWNSGANTGELFF; V: TRBV30; size: NA; J: TRBJ2-2
CDR3: CASSFDRVGETQYF; V: TRBV5-8; size: NA; J: TRBJ2-5
CDR3: CASSQGPGRYQETQYF; V: TRBV4-1; size: few; J: TRBJ2-5
CDR3: CASSHVLAGHEQFF; V: TRBV7-2; size: NA; J: TRBJ2-1
CDR3: CASSKVDLISADVSSYEQYF; V: TRBV27; size: NA; J: TRBJ2-7
CDR3: CASSYWTDEQYF; V: TRBV6-2/TRBV6-3; size: NA; J: TRBJ2-7
CDR3: CASSSSTGETQYF; V: TRBV7-6; size: few; J: TRBJ2-5
CDR3: CASSLGAGRGEKLFF; V: TRBV12-3/TRBV12-4; size: NA; J: TRBJ1-4
CDR3: CASSRDPNYGYTF; V: TRBV5-1; size: NA; J: TRBJ1-2
CDR3: CASRDWTVSSGELFF; V: TRBV2; size: few; J: TRBJ2-2
CDR3: CATSREAGHFQETQYF; V: TRBV15; size: NA; J: TRBJ2-5
CDR3: CASSLAGRGGGEKLFF; V: TRBV5-1; size: few; J: TRBJ1-4